Below, one T cell receptor beta chain is given with its context. This table comes from immunoSEQ multiplex PCR, and its TCRdb copy is limited to in-frame clones, with some not included. The repertoire consists of about 110,000 clones, with approximately 84% occurring once and the leading ten covering about 6.6%. This entry belongs to a study of blood T cell repertoires in COVID-19. Trimming shortened V by 9 bases and J by 5 bases, and 20 bases separated the two germline ends. Germline CDR1 reads WNHNN; CDR2 reads SYGVQD (reference sequence). The CDR3 is 15 amino acids. This sequence was found in a woman aged 50 to 60 with acute or convalescent COVID-19. The chain joins TRBV10-1 to TRBJ2-1; D uncertain. The source material was peripheral blood. CDR3 coding DNA: TGCGCCAGTTCGGGTCGGGTCGGTCTAGACAATGAGCAGTTCTTC. Protein: CASSGRVGLDNEQFF.